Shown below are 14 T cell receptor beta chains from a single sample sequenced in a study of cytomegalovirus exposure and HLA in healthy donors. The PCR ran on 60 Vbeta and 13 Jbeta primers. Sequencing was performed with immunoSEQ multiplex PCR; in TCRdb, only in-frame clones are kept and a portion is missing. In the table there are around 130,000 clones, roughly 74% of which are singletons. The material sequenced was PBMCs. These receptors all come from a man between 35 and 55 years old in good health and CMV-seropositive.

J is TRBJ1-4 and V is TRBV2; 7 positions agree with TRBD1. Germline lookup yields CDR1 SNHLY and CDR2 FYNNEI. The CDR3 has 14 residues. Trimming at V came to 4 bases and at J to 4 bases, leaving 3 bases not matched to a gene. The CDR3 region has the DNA TGTGCCAGCAGTGGGGGACAGTTTAATGAAAAACTGTTTTTT. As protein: CASSGGQFNEKLFF.

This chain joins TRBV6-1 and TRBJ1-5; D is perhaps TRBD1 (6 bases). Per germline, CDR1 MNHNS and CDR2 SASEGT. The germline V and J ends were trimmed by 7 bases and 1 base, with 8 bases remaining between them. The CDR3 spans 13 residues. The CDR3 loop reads CASNRESNQPQHF. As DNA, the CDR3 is TGTGCCAGCAACAGGGAAAGCAATCAGCCCCAGCATTTT.

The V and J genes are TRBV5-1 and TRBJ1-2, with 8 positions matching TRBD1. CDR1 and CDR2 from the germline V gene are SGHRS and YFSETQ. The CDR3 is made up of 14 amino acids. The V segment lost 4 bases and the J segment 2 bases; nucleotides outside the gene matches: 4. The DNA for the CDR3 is TGCGCCAGCAGCCCAGGGGGCCCGAACTATGGCTACACCTTC. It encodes CASSPGGPNYGYTF. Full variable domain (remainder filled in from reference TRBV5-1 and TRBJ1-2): KAGVTQTPRYLIKTRGQQVTLSCSPISGHRSVSWYQQTPGQGLQFLFEYFSETQRNKGNFPGRFSGRQFSNSRSEMNVSTLELGDSALYLCASSPGGPNYGYTFGSGTRLTVV.

Here the CDR3 reads CASSLVGTRSSYEQYF. CDR3 coding DNA: TGTGCCAGCAGCTTGGTCGGGACACGGAGTTCCTACGAGCAGTACTTC. The rearrangement uses TRBV5-6 and TRBJ2-5; D might be TRBD1 (6 bases). The J call may be incorrect, as the DNA end agrees better with TRBJ2-7. Germline V gene data show CDR1 as SGHDT and CDR2 as YYEEEE. The CDR3 has 16 residues.

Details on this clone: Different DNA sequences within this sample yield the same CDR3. The CDR3 reads CATVSGQGGTEAFF. In nucleotides, the CDR3 is TGTGCCACCGTAAGCGGACAGGGAGGAACTGAAGCTTTCTTT. The chain is built from TRBV15 and TRBJ1-1, with 8 bases aligning to TRBD1. The CDR3 is 14 residues long. V was clipped by 8 bases and J by 5 bases; unmatched bases: 10. Germline lookup yields CDR1 LNHNV and CDR2 YYDKDF (reference sequence).

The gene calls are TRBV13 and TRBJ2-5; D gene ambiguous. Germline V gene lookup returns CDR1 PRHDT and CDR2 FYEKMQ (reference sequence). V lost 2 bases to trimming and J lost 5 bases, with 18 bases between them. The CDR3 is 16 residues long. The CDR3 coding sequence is TGTGCCAGCAGCTTAAATTATGGCGGTAATAGGGAGACCCAGTACTTC. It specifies CASSLNYGGNRETQYF.

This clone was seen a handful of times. This CDR3 is CASSDSDSYEQYF. For the CDR3, the DNA is TGTGCCAGCAGTGATAGCGATTCCTACGAGCAGTACTTC. The chain is built from TRBV6-6 and TRBJ2-7; tentative D call: TRBD2 (5 bases). Germline loops: CDR1 MNHNY, CDR2 SVGAGI (reference sequence). Deletions cut 5 bases from V and 1 base from J, with 9 bases between. This CDR3 is 13 amino acids long.

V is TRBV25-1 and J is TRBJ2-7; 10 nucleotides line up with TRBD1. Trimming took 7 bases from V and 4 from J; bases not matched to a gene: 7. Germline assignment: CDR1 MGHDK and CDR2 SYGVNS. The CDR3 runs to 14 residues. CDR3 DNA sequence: TGTGCCAGCACACAGGGACAGGGGATTTACGAGCAGTACTTC. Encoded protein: CASTQGQGIYEQYF.

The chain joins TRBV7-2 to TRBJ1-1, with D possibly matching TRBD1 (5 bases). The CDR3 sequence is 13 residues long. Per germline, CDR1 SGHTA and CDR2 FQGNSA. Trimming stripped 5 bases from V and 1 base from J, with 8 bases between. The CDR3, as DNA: TGTGCCAGCAGCGAAGACAGGAACACTGAAGCTTTCTTT. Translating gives CASSEDRNTEAFF.

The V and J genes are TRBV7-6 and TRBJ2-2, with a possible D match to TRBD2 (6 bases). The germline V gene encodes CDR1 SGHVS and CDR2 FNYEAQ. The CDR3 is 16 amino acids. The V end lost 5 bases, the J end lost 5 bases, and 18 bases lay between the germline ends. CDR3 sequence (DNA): TGTGCCAGCAGCCCCCGGAGCCCAGGGAGGACCGGGGAGCTGTTTTTT. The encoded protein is CASSPRSPGRTGELFF.

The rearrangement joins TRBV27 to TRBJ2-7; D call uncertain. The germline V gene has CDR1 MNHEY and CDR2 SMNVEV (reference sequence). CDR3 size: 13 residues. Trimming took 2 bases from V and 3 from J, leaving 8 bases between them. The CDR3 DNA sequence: TGTGCCAGCAGTTTAGTGAGGAACTACGAGCAGTACTTC. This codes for CASSLVRNYEQYF.

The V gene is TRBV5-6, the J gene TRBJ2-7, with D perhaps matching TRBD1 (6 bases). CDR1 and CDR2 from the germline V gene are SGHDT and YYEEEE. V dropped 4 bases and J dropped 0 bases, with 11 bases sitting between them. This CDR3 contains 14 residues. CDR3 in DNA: TGTGCCAGCAGCCCTGGACAGAGCTCCTACGAGCAGTACTTC. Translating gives CASSPGQSSYEQYF. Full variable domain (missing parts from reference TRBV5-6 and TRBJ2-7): DAGVTQSPTHLIKTRGQQVTLRCSPKSGHDTVSWYQQALGQGPQFIFQYYEEEERQRGNFPDRFSGHQFPNYSSELNVNALLLGDSALYLCASSPGQSSYEQYFGPGTRLTVT.

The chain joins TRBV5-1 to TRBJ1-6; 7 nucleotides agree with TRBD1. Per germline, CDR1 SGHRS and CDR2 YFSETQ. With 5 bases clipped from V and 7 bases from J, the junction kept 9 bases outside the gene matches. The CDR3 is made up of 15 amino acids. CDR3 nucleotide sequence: TGCGCCAGCAGTTCCGGGACAGCGACGAATTCACCCCTCCACTTT. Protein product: CASSSGTATNSPLHF.

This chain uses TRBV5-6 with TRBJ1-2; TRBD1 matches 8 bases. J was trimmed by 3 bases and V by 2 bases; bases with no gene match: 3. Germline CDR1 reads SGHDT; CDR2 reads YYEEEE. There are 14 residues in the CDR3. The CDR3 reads CASSLQGVDYGYTF. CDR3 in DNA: TGTGCCAGCAGCTTACAGGGGGTTGACTATGGCTACACCTTC.